This TCR beta chain originates from a study of cytomegalovirus exposure and HLA in healthy donors. Study-wide results and caveats: Prior analysis indicated that the majority of TCR beta V segments exhibited productivity approximately 87% or approximately 30% of the time. A later analysis found most CMV-associated TCR beta chains apparently HLA-restricted.

Trimming left V 8 bases short and J 2 bases short, with 17 bases between. Germline assignment: CDR1 SQVTM and CDR2 ANQGSEA. The CDR3 sequence is 14 residues long. A remark on this clone: The antigen is unknown.

The PCR employed 60 Vbeta primers together with 13 Jbeta primers. Sequencing used immunoSEQ multiplex PCR; TCRdb keeps in-frame clones, though not all of them. Of a few hundred thousand clones in the sample, 80% to 85% are singletons; the top ten hold about 7.5%. The sequence was collected from a woman in her sixties or seventies in good health and CMV-seropositive. Input material: PBMCs. The chain is built from TRBV29-1 and TRBJ2-3, with no clear D. The CDR3 bases are TGCAGCATCCGACGCGCAGGCCTCACAGATACGCAGTATTTT. It codes for CSIRRAGLTDTQYF.